This note documents a single T cell receptor (beta chain) sequence. Its specificity is not known. These data are taken from a study of cytomegalovirus exposure and HLA in healthy donors. In the PCR, 60 Vbeta and 13 Jbeta primers were used. TCRdb keeps only in-frame clones here, not all; method: immunoSEQ multiplex PCR. Of 120,000 or so clones in the sample, more than 65% were seen once. Unmatched junction bases numbered 1, after V lost 0 bases and J lost 6 bases. Germline loops: CDR1 SGHRS, CDR2 YFSETQ. CDR3 length: 15 amino acids. The study's findings and limits: Reported performance of the classifier showed diagnosis of cytomegalovirus status with high specificity and sensitivity. Most TCR sequences showed up rarely, but some public TCRs showed up in many donors. Among immune exposure information, only CMV serostatus was available. Highly shared sequence variants in one cluster were likely a sequencing artifact.

The clonotype originates from a woman younger than 35 in good health and CMV-seronegative. The V call is TRBV5-1, the J call TRBJ2-1; 12 bases are a match to TRBD2. Specimen: PBMCs. CDR3 residues: CASSLASGGANEQFF. As DNA, the CDR3 is TGCGCCAGCAGCTTGGCTAGCGGGGGGGCCAATGAGCAGTTCTTC. Based on the CDR3 plus reference TRBV5-1 and TRBJ2-1, the full variable domain is KAGVTQTPRYLIKTRGQQVTLSCSPISGHRSVSWYQQTPGQGLQFLFEYFSETQRNKGNFPGRFSGRQFSNSRSEMNVSTLELGDSALYLCASSLASGGANEQFFGPGTRLTVL.